This T cell receptor (beta chain) appears in the sequencing data of a study of blood T cells in healthy people across ages. Trimming at V came to 5 bases and at J to 5 bases, leaving 17 bases not matched to a gene. Germline V CDR1 and CDR2: SGHTA, FQGNSA. The CDR3 has 17 residues. Through a sample-barcoded 5' primer and a J-beta primer mix, a second PCR was run for roughly 7 to 12 cycles. TCRdb analysed the 5' RACE reads with MiXCR anew, one entry per CDR3 protein. The sample consists of 1.5 million to 2 million distinct CDR3 sequences, about 50% of them appearing once. What was sequenced was blood. This receptor was taken from a woman between 40 and 55 years old in good health. The rearrangement links TRBV7-2 to TRBJ2-7; 8 bases map to TRBD2. CDR3: CASSQASGAGGSHEQYF. The CDR3 DNA is TGTGCCAGCAGCCAAGCGTCTGGTGCGGGGGGTTCCCACGAGCAGTACTTC.